One sample yielded the 10 T cell receptor beta chains listed below, sequenced in a study of cytomegalovirus exposure and HLA in healthy donors. PCR amplification relied on 60 Vbeta primers (plus 13 Jbeta primers). Here immunoSEQ multiplex PCR was the method, and the copy in TCRdb shows in-frame clones only, minus some. The sample records over 150,000 clones, approximately 80% being singletons. Sequenced input: PBMCs. These receptors came from a man aged 25 to 40 in good health and CMV-seropositive.

The genes are TRBV27 and TRBJ1-1; 8 bases align to TRBD1. The CDR3 has 15 amino acids. Germline V lookup: CDR1 MNHEY, CDR2 SMNVEV (reference sequence). V gave up 5 bases and J gave up 0 bases; unmatched junction bases: 5. DNA for the CDR3: TGTGCCAGCAGTCGCGGCAGGGGGCTGAACACTGAAGCTTTCTTT. It specifies CASSRGRGLNTEAFF.

The chain has TRBV6-1 and TRBJ2-3; the D gene is possibly TRBD2 (6 bases). In germline, CDR1 is MNHNS, CDR2 SASEGT. This CDR3 comprises 14 residues. V was shortened by 6 bases and J by 0 bases, with 10 bases between the two germline ends. CDR3 sequence (DNA): TGTGCCAGCAGACGCGGGGCGAGCACAGATACGCAGTATTTT. It specifies CASRRGASTDTQYF.

This clone has more than one count but fewer than ten. CDR3 in amino acids: CASSQDSGTGGTYEQFF. CDR3 nucleotide sequence: TGCGCCAGCAGCCAAGATTCGGGGACAGGGGGTACGTATGAGCAGTTCTTC. This chain links TRBV4-3 with TRBJ2-1; 11 nucleotides match TRBD1. With 0 bases clipped from V and 8 bases from J, the junction kept 9 bases outside the gene matches. CDR3 length equals 17 residues. The V gene's germline CDR1 is LGHNA and CDR2 YSLEER.

V is TRBV6-1 and J is TRBJ1-1; possibly TRBD1 for D (5 bases). Trimming cost V 6 bases and J 4 bases, with 15 bases left between them. The CDR3 runs 14 residues. Looked up from germline, CDR1 is MNHNS and CDR2 is SASEGT. The CDR3 here is CASSVSQGSTEAFF. The CDR3 DNA follows: TGTGCCAGCAGCGTCTCGCAGGGTTCCACTGAAGCTTTCTTT.

The chain joins TRBV11-2 to TRBJ1-2; D is undetermined. CDR3 length equals 12 residues. Trimming shortened V by 5 bases and J by 6 bases, and 10 bases separated the two germline ends. Germline assignment: CDR1 SGHAT and CDR2 FQNNGV. This chain's CDR3 is CASSQEGDGYTF. As DNA, the CDR3 is TGTGCCAGCAGCCAGGAGGGTGATGGCTACACCTTC.

V usage is TRBV30 and J usage is TRBJ1-2; D possibly corresponds to TRBD1 (5 bases). Per the germline V gene, CDR1 is GTSNPN and CDR2 is SVGIG (reference sequence). There are 13 residues in the CDR3. Trimming removed 0 bases from V and 7 bases from J, with 12 bases in between. Here the CDR3 reads CAWSVVGGGGYTF. In DNA form, the CDR3 reads TGTGCCTGGAGTGTCGTGGGGGGTGGTGGCTACACCTTC. Variable domain in full (rest from reference TRBV30 and TRBJ1-2): SQTIHQWPATLVQPVGSPLSLECTVEGTSNPNLYWYRQAAGRGLQLLFYSVGIGQISSEVPQNLSASRPQDRQFILSSKKLLLSDSGFYLCAWSVVGGGGYTFGSGTRLTVV.

This clone was detected only once. The chain recombines TRBV5-5 with TRBJ2-5, with 8 bases fitting TRBD1. Trimming at V came to 3 bases and at J to 3 bases, leaving 1 base not matched to a gene. The CDR3 runs 13 residues. CDR1 and CDR2 from the germline V gene are SGHKS and YYEKEE (reference sequence). In DNA form, the CDR3 reads TGTGCCAGCAGCTCACAGGGGGAAGAGACCCAGTACTTC. Its protein is CASSSQGEETQYF.

This clone has just one count. CDR3 residues: CASSLARTGGSYEQYF. CDR3 coding DNA: TGTGCCAGCAGCTTAGCGAGGACAGGGGGAAGCTACGAGCAGTACTTC. This chain links TRBV7-6 with TRBJ2-7, with 10 positions matching TRBD1. The CDR3 is 16 amino acids. The V and J ends lost 0 bases and 3 bases, in that order; junction bases with no gene match: 5. Germline assignment: CDR1 SGHVS and CDR2 FNYEAQ. The complete variable domain, with remaining parts taken from reference TRBV7-6 and TRBJ2-7, reads GAGVSQSPRYKVTKRGQDVALRCDPISGHVSLYWYRQALGQGPEFLTYFNYEAQQDKSGLPNDRFSAERPEGSISTLTIQRTEQRDSAMYRCASSLARTGGSYEQYFGPGTRLTVT.

The chain employs TRBV6-5 and TRBJ1-1; perhaps TRBD1 as D (6 bases). CDR3 size: 15 residues. Germline CDR1 reads MNHEY; CDR2 reads SVGAGI. Trimming took off 6 bases at V and 0 bases at J, with 14 bases between the two ends. CDR3 region: CASSRSAGVNTEAFF. The CDR3 bases are TGTGCCAGCAGCCGAAGCGCAGGGGTGAACACTGAAGCTTTCTTT.

Notes on this clone: The junction does not match germline at one end; this may be a read error. This chain links TRBV6-5 with TRBJ1-1; 10 positions match TRBD1. CDR3 length: 15 amino acids. CDR1 and CDR2 from the germline V gene are MNHEY and SVGAGI. The CDR3 region has the DNA TGTGCCAGCAGCCTGGACCGGACAGGGGGTACTGGAGCTTTCTTT. Its protein product is CASSLDRTGGTGAFF.